Each of the 13 T cell receptor beta chains below was sequenced from the same sample in a study of blood T cell repertoires in COVID-19. The protocol was immunoSEQ multiplex PCR, while the TCRdb copy is restricted to in-frame clones and leaves out a portion. The sample includes some 200,000 clones, around 84% of them seen just once. The sequenced sample was peripheral blood. The receptors were sampled from a man older than 75 with acute or convalescent COVID-19.

The V and J genes are TRBV4-1 and TRBJ2-1; TRBD2 matches 14 bases. J gave up 5 bases and V 3 bases, and 3 bases lay outside the gene matches. Germline assignment: CDR1 MGHRA and CDR2 YSYEKL. This CDR3 region has 16 residues. CDR3 region: CASSQKTSGRDNEQFF. In DNA form, the CDR3 reads TGCGCCAGCAGCCAGAAGACTAGCGGGAGGGACAATGAGCAGTTCTTC.

The chain is built from TRBV7-8 and TRBJ2-5, with 12 nucleotides matching TRBD2. The CDR3 runs to 16 residues. CDR1 and CDR2 from the germline V gene are SGHVS and FQNEAQ. With V trimmed by 5 bases and J by 2 bases, 6 bases remained unmatched. Here the CDR3 DNA reads TGTGCCAGCAGCCGTCCGACTAGCGGGAGACAAGAGACCCAGTACTTC. Protein product: CASSRPTSGRQETQYF.

V and J are TRBV6-1 and TRBJ1-3, with 7 bases matching TRBD1. The V and J ends lost 4 bases and 0 bases, in that order; junction bases with no gene match: 6. The germline V gene encodes CDR1 MNHNS and CDR2 SASEGT. The CDR3 is 16 amino acids. The CDR3 nucleotides are TGTGCCAGCAGTGTACCGGGACAGATCTCTGGAAACACCATATATTTT. As protein: CASSVPGQISGNTIYF.

This clone was seen more than once but under ten times. The chain is built from TRBV6-2 or TRBV6-3 and TRBJ1-1, with D unresolved. Per the germline V gene, CDR1 is MNHEY and CDR2 is SVGEGT. This CDR3 has 14 amino acids. V was cut by 2 bases and J by 1 base, with 8 bases left in between. The CDR3 region has the DNA TGTGCCAGCAGTTACAATGCAGGGAACACTGAAGCTTTCTTT. Translation: CASSYNAGNTEAFF.

The chain couples TRBV9 to TRBJ2-5; 10 nucleotides match TRBD2. V gave up 0 bases and J gave up 4 bases; unmatched junction bases: 6. The CDR3 runs 16 residues. Germline V gives CDR1 SGDLS, CDR2 YYNGEE. The CDR3 region is CASSVAPSGSLETQYF. CDR3 nucleotides: TGTGCCAGCAGCGTAGCCCCTAGCGGGAGCTTAGAGACCCAGTACTTC.

V and J are TRBV10-3 and TRBJ1-2; D is uncertain. CDR1 ENHRY and CDR2 SYGVKD come from the germline V gene. The CDR3 contains 14 residues. V lost 8 bases and J 8 bases, leaving 21 bases between the germline ends. The CDR3 nucleotides read TGTGCCATCTGGGCCCCCGCCCAAAATGCGGGCTACACCTTC. This sequence encodes CAIWAPAQNAGYTF.

The CDR3 DNA is TGTGCCAGCAGCAAATATCGGGGATTTGGAGATCAGCCCCAGCATTTT. This gives the protein CASSKYRGFGDQPQHF. The V gene is TRBV21-1, the J gene TRBJ1-5. TRBV21-1 is annotated as a pseudogene. This CDR3 comprises 16 residues.

The table lists this clone with a count of one. The chain combines TRBV4-2 with TRBJ1-6, with D possibly being TRBD1 (5 bases). CDR1 and CDR2 from the germline V gene are LGHNA and YNFKEQ. The CDR3 totals 15 residues. Trimming left V 4 bases short and J 6 bases short, with 13 bases between. In DNA form, the CDR3 reads TGTGCCAGCAGCCTGACCAGGGAGGTTAATTCACCCCTCCACTTT. Residues: CASSLTREVNSPLHF.

The gene calls are TRBV7-3 and TRBJ2-5; D is perhaps TRBD1 (5 bases). Deletions cut 5 bases from V and 1 base from J, with 14 bases between. The CDR3 extends over 15 amino acids. The germline V gene encodes CDR1 SGHTA and CDR2 FQGTGA. For the CDR3, the DNA is TGTGCCAGCAGCGCCCAGGGCCTCCCCCAAGAGACCCAGTACTTC. Translating it yields CASSAQGLPQETQYF.

The chain carries TRBV24-1 and TRBJ2-2; D ambiguous. Germline values: CDR1 KGHDR, CDR2 SFDVKD. Trimming stripped 9 bases from V and 3 bases from J, with 7 bases between. The CDR3 has 12 residues. The CDR3 DNA follows: TGTGCCACCCCTTCGTACACCGGGGAGCTGTTTTTT. Translation gives CATPSYTGELFF.

The chain uses TRBV14 and TRBJ2-5, with D possibly matching TRBD2 (6 bases). There are 19 residues in the CDR3. V was trimmed by 4 bases and J by 4 bases, leaving 28 bases between them. Germline V gives CDR1 SGHDN, CDR2 FVKESK. For the CDR3, the DNA is TGTGCCAGCAGCCCAACCTCTCTCTGGGCGGGGAGATTGGTAGAGACCCAGTACTTC. It codes for CASSPTSLWAGRLVETQYF. The full variable domain, in which reference TRBV14 and TRBJ2-5 provide the parts outside the CDR3, is EAGVTQFPSHSVIEKGQTVTLRCDPISGHDNLYWYRRVMGKEIKFLLHFVKESKQDESGMPNNRFLAERTGGTYSTLKVQPAELEDSGVYFCASSPTSLWAGRLVETQYFGPGTRLLVL.

The chain is built from TRBV13 and TRBJ2-7; 7 nucleotides agree with TRBD1. In germline, CDR1 is PRHDT, CDR2 FYEKMQ (reference sequence). The length of the CDR3 is 17 residues. The trim removed 6 bases at V and 3 bases at J, leaving 17 bases unmatched. CDR3 residues: CASSPSSNRDRGYEQYF. CDR3 DNA sequence: TGTGCCAGCAGTCCTAGCTCAAACCGGGACAGAGGCTACGAGCAGTACTTC.

The chain employs TRBV12-5 and TRBJ2-3, with 12 bases that match TRBD2. Per the germline V gene, CDR1 is LGHNT and CDR2 is FRNRAP. The CDR3 spans 14 residues. Losses at the gene ends were 1 base for V and 8 bases for J; bases not matched to a gene: 1. In DNA, the CDR3 is TGTGCTAGTGGTTTGGAGACTAGCGGGAGTACGCAGTATTTT. Translating it yields CASGLETSGSTQYF.